This TCR beta chain was sequenced for a study of blood T cell repertoires in COVID-19. The method was immunoSEQ multiplex PCR; TCRdb's version includes in-frame clones alone and lacks a portion of them. Of 72,000 or so clones listed, roughly 86% are singletons. With 3 bases removed from V and 3 bases from J, the gap between germline ends came to 26 bases. In germline, CDR1 is DFQATT, CDR2 SNEGSKA (reference sequence). The CDR3 contains 18 residues. The rearrangement links TRBV20-1 to TRBJ1-2, with D possibly TRBD1 on 5 matching bases. The receptor was derived from a woman aged 55-70 years with acute or convalescent COVID-19. Sequenced input: peripheral blood. CDR3 loop: CSASLIGQGIRRDYGYTF. Written as DNA, the CDR3 is TGCAGTGCTAGTCTTATCGGCCAGGGCATAAGGAGAGACTATGGCTACACCTTC.